Each of the 22 T cell receptor beta chains below was sequenced from the same sample in a study of T cell changes during pregnancy in multiple sclerosis. Generated by immunoSEQ multiplex PCR, the TCRdb table keeps only in-frame clones and is missing some. The data hold around 96,000 clones, with around 93% observed a single time. Sequenced material: peripheral blood, taken in the first trimester of pregnancy. Receptor source: a female donor with multiple sclerosis, enrolled in a pregnancy study.

This rearrangement joins TRBV7-9 to TRBJ1-1, with a weak D call TRBD1 (5 bases). The CDR3 runs 15 residues. Between the trimmed V and J ends, which lost 3 bases and 1 base, there was a span of 12 bases. Germline V gives CDR1 SEHNR, CDR2 FQNEAQ (reference sequence). CDR3 DNA sequence: TGTGCCAGCAGCTTTAGTTCGCAGGGGAACACTGAAGCTTTCTTT. Amino acids: CASSFSSQGNTEAFF.

This rearrangement joins TRBV2 to TRBJ1-5, with a possible D match to TRBD1 (6 bases). The V gene lost 6 bases and the J gene lost 0 bases, with 12 bases spanning the gap. The CDR3 length is 15 residues. The germline CDR1 and CDR2 sequences are SNHLY and FYNNEI. CDR3 nucleotide sequence: TGTGCCAGCAGGGCAGGGGCATATAGCAATCAGCCCCAGCATTTT. It yields the protein CASRAGAYSNQPQHF.

Comment on this clone: The junction differs from germline at one of its ends, possibly a read error. The rearrangement links TRBV28 to TRBJ1-6, with D maybe TRBD1 (6 bases). The CDR3 is made up of 16 amino acids. Germline V gives CDR1 MDHEN, CDR2 SYDVKM. The CDR3 is CASSFQGLSGNSPLHF. CDR3 DNA sequence: TGTGCCAGTAGTTTTCAGGGGCTGAGTGGTAATTCACCCCTCCACTTT.

The chain combines TRBV4-2 with TRBJ1-2, with a tentative D call TRBD1 (5 bases). The V end lost 1 base, the J end lost 4 bases, and 10 bases lay between the germline ends. The CDR3 runs 14 residues. CDR1 is LGHNA and CDR2 is YNFKEQ in the germline V gene. The CDR3 sequence: CASSQVGEAYGYTF. The CDR3 DNA is TGTGCCAGCAGCCAAGTAGGGGAAGCCTATGGCTACACCTTC.

The CDR3: CASSRTGANSPLHF. Written as DNA, the CDR3 is TGTGCCAGCAGCCGGACGGGAGCTAATTCACCCCTCCACTTT. This chain links TRBV14 with TRBJ1-6; D remains ambiguous. The length of the CDR3 is 14 residues. The V end lost 4 bases, the J end lost 6 bases, and 10 bases lay between the germline ends. Germline CDR1 SGHDN, CDR2 FVKESK.

V and J are TRBV6-5 and TRBJ1-3; no clear D. The CDR3 loop spans 15 amino acids. V lost 6 bases to trimming and J lost 0 bases, with 12 bases between them. Looked up from germline, CDR1 is MNHEY and CDR2 is SVGAGI. The CDR3 coding sequence is TGTGCCAGCAGGAAGGACGGGAGCTCTGGAAACACCATATATTTT. It codes for CASRKDGSSGNTIYF.

V is TRBV19 and J is TRBJ2-7, with D maybe TRBD2 (5 bases). This CDR3 has 15 amino acids. CDR1 is LNHDA and CDR2 is SQIVND in the germline V gene (reference sequence). Deletions cut 6 bases from V and 1 base from J, with 16 bases between. CDR3 sequence reads: CASRKDEGLSYEQYF. The CDR3, as DNA: TGTGCCAGTAGAAAAGACGAGGGTCTATCCTACGAGCAGTACTTC.

The chain uses TRBV7-8 and TRBJ2-7, with TRBD1 identical over 9 bases. The V gene end was trimmed by 5 bases and the J gene end by 2 bases; junction bases not matched to a gene: 4. The germline V gene encodes CDR1 SGHVS and CDR2 FQNEAQ. The CDR3 runs to 14 residues. The CDR3 DNA follows: TGTGCCAGCAGCCTCGGGACAGGGCCCTACGAGCAGTACTTC. Residues: CASSLGTGPYEQYF.

This clone was counted a single time. The chain couples TRBV7-2 to TRBJ2-1; 8 bases are shared with TRBD2. CDR1 is SGHTA, CDR2 FQGNSA, per germline. CDR3 length: 15 amino acids. The J segment lost 4 bases and the V segment lost 5 bases, leaving 7 bases of the junction unmatched. The CDR3 spells CASSRRGGLYNEQFF. The CDR3 DNA follows: TGTGCCAGCAGCCGTCGGGGGGGCCTTTACAATGAGCAGTTCTTC.

The chain has TRBV19 and TRBJ2-1; D is possibly TRBD1 (5 bases). This CDR3 is built from 15 residues. Trimming removed 3 bases at V and 5 bases at J, with 14 bases between. Germline CDR1 and CDR2: LNHDA and SQIVND (reference sequence). CDR3 nucleotides: TGTGCCAGTAGTATGTCTGGGGCAGGAGACAATGAGCAGTTCTTC. Translating it yields CASSMSGAGDNEQFF.

V and J are TRBV25-1 and TRBJ1-6, with unresolved D. Germline V lookup: CDR1 MGHDK, CDR2 SYGVNS. With 3 bases removed from V and 0 bases from J, the gap between germline ends came to 9 bases. This CDR3 spans 16 amino acids. Here the CDR3 DNA reads TGTGCCAGCAGTGATCCAGATTTCTCCTATAATTCACCCCTCCACTTT. As protein: CASSDPDFSYNSPLHF.

The chain is built from TRBV29-1 and TRBJ2-7; TRBD1 matches 7 bases. This CDR3 is 15 amino acids long. CDR1 is SQVTM, CDR2 ANQGSEA, per germline. With 5 bases clipped from V and 4 bases from J, the junction kept 14 bases outside the gene matches. CDR3 DNA sequence: TGCAGCGTTAACGCAGGGGGTGGAATTTCGTACGAGCAGTACTTC. As protein: CSVNAGGGISYEQYF.

This chain links TRBV7-3 with TRBJ2-1, with a weak D call TRBD1 (5 bases). The CDR3 extends over 15 amino acids. The V gene's germline CDR1 is SGHTA and CDR2 FQGTGA. The V end lost 5 bases, the J end lost 7 bases, and 18 bases lay between the germline ends. CDR3 sequence reads: CASSKEAQSGNEQFF. CDR3 in DNA: TGTGCCAGCAGCAAAGAGGCTCAATCAGGGAATGAGCAGTTCTTC.

The CDR3 reads CASSGDSTEAFF. CDR3 sequence (DNA): TGTGCCAGCAGTGGGGACAGCACTGAAGCTTTCTTT. The chain joins TRBV6-1 to TRBJ1-1; 7 positions agree with TRBD1. From germline, CDR1 is MNHNS and CDR2 SASEGT. The CDR3 runs to 12 residues. The trim removed 4 bases at V and 4 bases at J, leaving 0 bases unmatched.

This clone appeared a single time. This chain uses TRBV19 with TRBJ1-1; 7 nucleotides line up with TRBD1. Germline CDR1 is LNHDA and CDR2 is SQIVND (reference sequence). The J segment lost 2 bases and the V segment lost 6 bases, leaving 6 bases of the junction unmatched. The length of the CDR3 is 14 residues. CDR3 amino acids: CASSRDRANTEAFF. CDR3 sequence (DNA): TGTGCCAGTAGCCGCGACAGGGCCAACACTGAAGCTTTCTTT.

The V call is TRBV6-4, the J call TRBJ2-6; tentatively, D is TRBD1 (6 bases). Trimming left V 5 bases short and J 2 bases short, with 13 bases between. The CDR3 runs 16 residues. Per the germline V gene, CDR1 is MRHNA and CDR2 is SNTAGT. The CDR3 DNA follows: TGTGCCAGCAGTCCGATGGGGGCCACTGGGGCCAACGTCCTGACTTTC. Translating it yields CASSPMGATGANVLTF.

V and J are TRBV9 and TRBJ2-5; the D gene is possibly TRBD1 (6 bases). V gave up 4 bases and J gave up 3 bases, with 16 bases separating them. This CDR3 is built from 15 residues. CDR1 and CDR2 (germline): SGDLS, YYNGEE. CDR3 residues: CASSIQGFREETQYF. The CDR3 DNA follows: TGTGCCAGCAGCATACAGGGTTTTCGTGAAGAGACCCAGTACTTC.

The J gene is TRBJ1-1, the V gene TRBV18; 10 bases fit TRBD1. V gave up 6 bases and J gave up 4 bases; unmatched junction bases: 20. Germline CDR1 is KGHSH and CDR2 is LQKENI. The CDR3 runs 19 residues. CDR3 nucleotide sequence: TGTGCCAGCTCCTTTTCTTTTCAGGATTTAGGACAGGGGGGCACTGAAGCTTTCTTT. It translates to CASSFSFQDLGQGGTEAFF.

This clone showed up many times. V is TRBV2 and J is TRBJ1-1; D is ambiguous. Germline assignment: CDR1 SNHLY and CDR2 FYNNEI. Trimming cost V 2 bases and J 1 base, with 2 bases left between them. The CDR3 covers 12 residues. CDR3 amino acids: CASSEQNTEAFF. The CDR3, as DNA: TGTGCCAGCAGTGAACAGAACACTGAAGCTTTCTTT.

The chain is built from TRBV7-9 and TRBJ2-7; 7 bases map to TRBD1. The germline CDR1 and CDR2 sequences are SEHNR and FQNEAQ (reference sequence). The CDR3 sequence is 13 residues long. V lost 3 bases to trimming and J lost 6 bases; unmatched junction nucleotides: 5. The CDR3 region has the DNA TGTGCCAGCAGCTTGGCGACAGGGATCGAGCAGTACTTC. It is translated as CASSLATGIEQYF.

The V and J genes are TRBV15 and TRBJ2-2; TRBD1 matches at 8 bases. V lost 1 base and J lost 5; bases outside the gene matches: 6. The CDR3 contains 16 residues. Germline loops: CDR1 LNHNV, CDR2 YYDKDF (reference sequence). CDR3: CATSRARTGNTGELFF. CDR3 bases: TGTGCCACCAGCAGAGCGCGGACAGGGAATACCGGGGAGCTGTTTTTT.

This sequence joins TRBV30 and TRBJ2-3; 9 nucleotides agree with TRBD2. CDR3 size: 16 residues. Germline V lookup: CDR1 GTSNPN, CDR2 SVGIG (reference sequence). J was trimmed by 1 base and V by 0 bases; bases with no gene match: 5. The CDR3 loop is CAWSVGTSLGTDTQYF. CDR3 bases: TGTGCCTGGAGTGTAGGGACTAGCCTAGGCACAGATACGCAGTATTTT.